This T cell receptor (beta chain) was sequenced in a study of cytomegalovirus exposure and HLA in healthy donors. Points from the study as a whole: Across donors, presence/absence analyses took sequencing depth to be roughly uniform. The sole available immune exposure information was CMV serostatus.

The study ran its PCR with 60 Vbeta and 13 Jbeta primers. Profiled with immunoSEQ multiplex PCR; TCRdb holds only in-frame clones, not every one. Of 150,000 to 200,000 clones in the sample, 60% to 80% were seen once. The CDR3 extends over 15 amino acids. Germline lookup yields CDR1 MNHEY and CDR2 SVGAGI. As regards this clone: Its antigen remains unidentified. The germline gene is not matched at one end of the junction; a read error may be the cause.

The sequencing input was PBMCs. The chain uses TRBV6-5 and TRBJ2-6; 8 bases line up with TRBD1. This TCR derives from a man in his forties in good health and CMV-seropositive. The chain's CDR3 is CASTTGGSGANGLTF. Written as DNA, the CDR3 is TGTGCCAGCACCACAGGGGGGTCTGGGGCCAACGGCCTGACTTTC.